The T cell receptor (beta chain) under discussion was sequenced for a study of blood T cell repertoires in COVID-19. Participants, roughly 18 to 90 years old, spanned around 25 US areas. Participant reports of clinical history set cohort assignment. Cohort 3 donors were reported recovered after two negative PCRs, clearance, or symptom resolution. In the original workflow: Amplification of reference gene primers provided the estimated nucleated cell counts. Here immunoSEQ multiplex PCR was the method, and the copy in TCRdb shows in-frame clones only, minus some. Clone size and V and J calls were adopted from that table, with D and trimming inferred from the DNA. Among 150,000 or so clones listed, roughly 87% were seen once. The V end was cut by 3 bases, the J end by 2 bases, with 10 bases between. The CDR3 totals 14 residues. Germline CDR1 SGHTA, CDR2 FQGNSA.

The chain joins TRBV7-2 to TRBJ1-1; D not certain. The sequence was obtained from a man aged 50 or older who had recovered from COVID-19. Sequencing input: PBMCs or T cells enriched from blood (not recorded which). The CDR3 DNA reads as TGTGCCAGCAGCTTGGTGGCAGTTAACACTGAAGCTTTCTTT. Protein sequence: CASSLVAVNTEAFF.